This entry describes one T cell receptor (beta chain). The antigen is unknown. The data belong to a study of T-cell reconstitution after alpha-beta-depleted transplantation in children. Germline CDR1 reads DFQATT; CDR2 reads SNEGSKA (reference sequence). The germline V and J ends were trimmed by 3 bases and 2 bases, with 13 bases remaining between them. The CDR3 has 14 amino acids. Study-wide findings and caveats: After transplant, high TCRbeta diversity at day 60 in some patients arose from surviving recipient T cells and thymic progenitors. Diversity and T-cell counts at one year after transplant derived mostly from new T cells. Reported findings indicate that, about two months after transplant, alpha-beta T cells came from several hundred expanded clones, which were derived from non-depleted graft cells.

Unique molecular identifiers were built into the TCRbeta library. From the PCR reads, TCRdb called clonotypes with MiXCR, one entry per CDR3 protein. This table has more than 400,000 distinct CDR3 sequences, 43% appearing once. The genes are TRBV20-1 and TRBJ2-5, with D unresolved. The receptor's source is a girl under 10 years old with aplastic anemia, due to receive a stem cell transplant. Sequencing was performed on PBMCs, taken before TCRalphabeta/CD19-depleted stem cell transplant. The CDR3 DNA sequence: TGCAGTGCTAGGGTCTCGGTGGGACAAGAGACCCAGTACTTC. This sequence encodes CSARVSVGQETQYF.